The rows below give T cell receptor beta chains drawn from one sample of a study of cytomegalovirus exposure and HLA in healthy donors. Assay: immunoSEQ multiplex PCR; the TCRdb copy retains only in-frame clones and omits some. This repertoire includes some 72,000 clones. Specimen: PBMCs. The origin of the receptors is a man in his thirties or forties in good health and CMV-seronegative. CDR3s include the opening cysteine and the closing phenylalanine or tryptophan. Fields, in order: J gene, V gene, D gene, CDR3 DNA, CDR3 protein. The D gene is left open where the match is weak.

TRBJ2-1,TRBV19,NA,TGTGCCAGTAGTATAAGCAGGGGCTGGTACAATGAGCAGTTCTTC,CASSISRGWYNEQFF
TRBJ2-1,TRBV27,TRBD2,TGTGCCAGCAGTCCGATAGTTGTTGGCGGGGGGGGTTGGTACAATGAGCAGTTCTTC,CASSPIVVGGGGWYNEQFF
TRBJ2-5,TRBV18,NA,TGTGCCAGCTCACCAATGGGGGCCCGGGAGACCCAGTACTTC,CASSPMGARETQYF
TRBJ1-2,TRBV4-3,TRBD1,TGCGCCAGCAGCCAGACCCTTGAGGGGGCGGGCTCCTATGGCTACACCTTC,CASSQTLEGAGSYGYTF
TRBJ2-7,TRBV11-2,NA,TGTGCCAGCAGCTCCTTTGCTAGCGCACGAAGGTACGAGCAGTACTTC,CASSSFASARRYEQYF
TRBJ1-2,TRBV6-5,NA,TGTGCCAGCAGTCCGGTGGGGCTAAACTATGGCTACACCTTC,CASSPVGLNYGYTF
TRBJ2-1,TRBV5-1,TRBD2,TGCGCCAGCAGCTTGGCCGGGGGGGGCACATATGAGCAGTTCTTC,CASSLAGGGTYEQFF
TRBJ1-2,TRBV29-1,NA,TGCAGCGTCAACACCCCCGGGATTGGCTACACCTTC,CSVNTPGIGYTF
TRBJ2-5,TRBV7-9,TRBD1,TGTGCCAGCAGCCTCGGACAGGGGCGGTCGGAGACCCAGTACTTC,CASSLGQGRSETQYF
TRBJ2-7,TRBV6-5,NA,TGTGCCAGCAGCTCCGGGACATTATCCTACGAGCAGTACTTC,CASSSGTLSYEQYF
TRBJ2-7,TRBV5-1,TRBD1,TGCGCCAGCAGCCCCTGGACAGGGGCCCCCCCCGAGCAGTACTTC,CASSPWTGAPPEQYF
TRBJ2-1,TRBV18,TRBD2,TGTGCCAGCTCACCACTTGCGGGACTAGCGGGAACCTACAATGAGCAGTTCTTC,CASSPLAGLAGTYNEQFF
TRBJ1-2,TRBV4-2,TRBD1,TGTGCCAGCAGCCTCGATTTTGGGACAGATGCCCTCTATGGCTACACCTTC,CASSLDFGTDALYGYTF
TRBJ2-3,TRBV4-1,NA,TGCGCCAGCAGCCAAGATTGGCGGGGCACAGATACGCAGTATTTT,CASSQDWRGTDTQYF
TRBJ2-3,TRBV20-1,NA,TGCAGTGGCGCGTTCACAGATACGCAGTATTTT,CSGAFTDTQYF
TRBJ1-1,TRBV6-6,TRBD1,TGTGCCAGCAGTCTTCGACAGGGGAGGAGCACTGAAGCTTTCTTT,CASSLRQGRSTEAFF
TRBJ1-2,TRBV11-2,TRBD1,TGTGCCAGCAGCTCGACAGGGCGCGACTATGGCTACACCTTC,CASSSTGRDYGYTF
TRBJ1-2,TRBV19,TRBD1,TGTGCCAGTACCCGACAGGGTGAGGACTATGGCTACACCTTC,CASTRQGEDYGYTF
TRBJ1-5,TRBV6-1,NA,TGTGCCAGCACCTTTAGTAGGGTAGGGGATCAGCCCCAGCATTTT,CASTFSRVGDQPQHF